This TCR beta chain was captured by sequencing in a study of T cells expressing NK-cell markers. Across the whole study: The authors derived TCR beta repertoires from sorted CD3+CD56+NKG2C+, CD3+CD56+NKG2C- and CD3+CD56-NKG2C+ T cells. Of eight sequenced donors, seven were HCMV-seropositive and one HCMV-seronegative.

CDR1 is MNHEY and CDR2 is SVGAGI in the germline V gene. This CDR3 is 17 amino acids long. Regarding this clonotype: The antigen remains unidentified.

Researchers built TCR beta cDNA using 5'RACE template switching with UMIs. From the 5' RACE reads, TCRdb lists one entry per CDR3 protein and no DNA. The sample shows over 150,000 distinct CDR3 sequences, and 20% sits with its ten largest clones. Study-level points and caveats: Among a handful of donors, these clonotypes also ranked first in the CD3+CD56-NKG2C+ fraction.

The receptor was derived from a man aged 18 to 69 in good health. The chain employs TRBV6-5 and TRBJ2-3; TCRdb's D call of TRBD1 is untestable without DNA. The sample taken for sequencing was blood T cells: a sorted CD56 or NKG2C T cell subset, CD4+ or CD8+ T cells, or bulk PBMC T cells (not recorded which). The CDR3 sequence is CASSYFTSGRSTDTQYF.